These 28 T cell receptor beta chains share one sample of origin, sequenced in a study of T cell responses to AZD1222 COVID-19 vaccine. The data were produced by immunoSEQ multiplex PCR, yet TCRdb's version contains in-frame clones alone and is incomplete. The data show roughly 170,000 clones, roughly 94% seen once. Sequencing used peripheral blood, obtained 28 days after the second AZD1222 dose. The origin of the receptors is an adult who received the AZD1222 COVID-19 vaccine.

J is TRBJ1-5 and V is TRBV27, with D possibly matching TRBD1 (5 bases). The CDR3 consists of 13 residues. Germline loops: CDR1 MNHEY, CDR2 SMNVEV (reference sequence). With 8 bases removed from V and 1 base from J, the gap between germline ends came to 9 bases. CDR3 amino acids: CASAGVSNQPQHF. The DNA for the CDR3 is TGTGCCAGCGCGGGGGTCAGCAATCAGCCCCAGCATTTT.

The chain couples TRBV7-6 to TRBJ2-1; 8 bases are shared with TRBD1. The CDR3 is 18 residues long. Trimming cost V 4 bases and J 1 base; bases outside gene matches: 12. The germline gives CDR1 SGHVS, CDR2 FNYEAQ. The chain's CDR3 is CASSSRTWTGHSYNEQFF. CDR3 nucleotide sequence: TGTGCCAGCAGCTCCCGGACATGGACAGGGCATTCCTACAATGAGCAGTTCTTC.

The rearrangement uses TRBV9 and TRBJ1-2; a weak D match, TRBD1 (5 bases). The germline gives CDR1 SGDLS, CDR2 YYNGEE. The V gene lost 0 bases and the J gene lost 3 bases, with 9 bases spanning the gap. CDR3 size: 14 residues. The DNA for the CDR3 is TGTGCCAGCAGCGTAGCGGGGGTCGACTATGGCTACACCTTC. Its protein product is CASSVAGVDYGYTF.

This clone was seen just once. The CDR3 coding sequence is TGTGCCAGCAGCCCTACGCGCGGGAGGACCTACGAGCAGTACTTC. It translates to CASSPTRGRTYEQYF. The rearrangement uses TRBV7-9 and TRBJ2-7; 8 bases are a match to TRBD2. The V segment lost 5 bases and the J segment 2 bases; nucleotides outside the gene matches: 8. The CDR3 has 15 amino acids. Germline V gene lookup returns CDR1 SEHNR and CDR2 FQNEAQ (reference sequence).

This clone was counted a few times. V gene TRBV5-4 combines with J gene TRBJ1-2; 9 bases line up with TRBD1. The CDR3 contains 16 residues. With V trimmed by 4 bases and J by 4 bases, 11 bases remained unmatched. Germline V lookup: CDR1 SGHNT, CDR2 YYREEE (reference sequence). The CDR3 protein is CASSSLGQGRRYGYTF. In nucleotides, the CDR3 is TGTGCCAGCAGCAGCCTCGGACAGGGGCGGCGCTATGGCTACACCTTC.

The V and J genes are TRBV4-1 and TRBJ1-2, with TRBD1 identical over 8 bases. CDR1 and CDR2 from the germline V gene are MGHRA and YSYEKL. The length of the CDR3 is 15 residues. V gave up 5 bases and J gave up 7 bases; unmatched junction bases: 12. CDR3 DNA: TGCGCCAGCAGCGCTTTGACCGGGACAGGCGGTGGCTACACCTTC. It yields the protein CASSALTGTGGGYTF.

V and J are TRBV24-1 and TRBJ1-2; TRBD1 might be the D (5 bases). V dropped 3 bases and J dropped 7 bases, with 11 bases sitting between them. Germline V gives CDR1 KGHDR, CDR2 SFDVKD. This CDR3 region has 13 residues. CDR3: CATSDGPGAGYTF. The CDR3 DNA follows: TGTGCCACCAGTGATGGCCCTGGGGCTGGCTACACCTTC.

This clone was recorded only once. V and J are TRBV5-6 and TRBJ2-1; 11 positions agree with TRBD2. This CDR3 comprises 17 residues. With 3 bases clipped from V and 2 bases from J, the junction kept 7 bases outside the gene matches. Germline CDR1 reads SGHDT; CDR2 reads YYEEEE. Written as DNA, the CDR3 is TGTGCCAGCAGCTGGTCGATGACTAGCGGGACCTACAATGAGCAGTTCTTC. It translates to CASSWSMTSGTYNEQFF.

The V and J genes are TRBV6-4 and TRBJ1-2; D is ambiguous. The CDR3 has 15 amino acids. Trimming removed 0 bases at V and 3 bases at J, with 11 bases between. Germline V lookup: CDR1 MRHNA, CDR2 SNTAGT. CDR3 in amino acids: CASSDSPNAHYGYTF. As DNA, the CDR3 is TGTGCCAGCAGTGACTCCCCAAACGCGCACTATGGCTACACCTTC.

There are a few counts of this clone. The CDR3 is CASSYRWNTEAFF. CDR3 bases: TGTGCCAGCAGCTACAGGTGGAACACTGAAGCTTTCTTT. The gene calls are TRBV7-6 and TRBJ1-1, with a tentative D call TRBD1 (5 bases). V dropped 4 bases and J dropped 1 base, with 7 bases sitting between them. Germline V gene lookup returns CDR1 SGHVS and CDR2 FNYEAQ. The CDR3 runs to 13 residues.

The chain uses TRBV6-6 and TRBJ1-1; D might be TRBD1 (5 bases). This CDR3 has 14 amino acids. Germline V gene data show CDR1 as MNHNY and CDR2 as SVGAGI (reference sequence). Trimming stripped 7 bases from V and 1 base from J, with 13 bases between. CDR3: CASILDGGNTEAFF. The CDR3 DNA reads TGTGCCAGCATCCTCGATGGGGGGAACACTGAAGCTTTCTTT.

The CDR3 DNA is TGTGCCAGCAGCCAAGATCGAGGGGGACCCGGGCGAGGCTACACCTTC. It translates to CASSQDRGGPGRGYTF. V usage is TRBV4-2 and J usage is TRBJ1-2; D possibly corresponds to TRBD1 (6 bases). The ends were cut back, 0 bases at V and 8 bases at J, with 19 bases in the middle. Germline V gene lookup returns CDR1 LGHNA and CDR2 YNFKEQ. The CDR3 spans 16 residues.

The chain recombines TRBV19 with TRBJ2-1; tentatively, D is TRBD2 (6 bases). V lost 7 bases and J lost 3, with 31 bases in between. This CDR3 is 20 amino acids long. Germline V gene lookup returns CDR1 LNHDA and CDR2 SQIVND (reference sequence). Here the CDR3 reads CASKPGSLAVQFIRYNEQFF. CDR3 nucleotides: TGTGCCAGTAAACCCGGGAGCCTTGCGGTCCAGTTCATCCGCTACAATGAGCAGTTCTTC.

This clone was seen only once. This rearrangement joins TRBV6-5 to TRBJ2-1; D unclear. This CDR3 region has 14 residues. Deletions cut 0 bases from V and 9 bases from J, with 12 bases between. Germline values: CDR1 MNHEY, CDR2 SVGAGI. CDR3 nucleotides: TGTGCCAGCAGTTACTCGGGCATCTTTTTTGAGCAGTTCTTC. As protein: CASSYSGIFFEQFF.

The chain combines TRBV6-2 or TRBV6-3 with TRBJ2-7; D is unclear. Germline lookup yields CDR1 MNHEY and CDR2 SVGEGT. The CDR3 contains 13 residues. The V end was cut by 5 bases, the J end by 1 base, with 9 bases between. The chain's CDR3 is CASSLAVSYEQYF. The CDR3 nucleotides are TGTGCCAGCAGTCTGGCCGTGTCCTACGAGCAGTACTTC.

V gene TRBV6-1 combines with J gene TRBJ2-6; 10 bases match TRBD1. CDR1 and CDR2 from the germline V gene are MNHNS and SASEGT. Trimming cost V 0 bases and J 1 base; bases outside gene matches: 9. This CDR3 has 20 amino acids. DNA of the CDR3: TGTGCCAGCAGTGAAGCGCAGGCCTGGGACAGGGGTTCTGGGGCCAACGTCCTGACTTTC. This sequence encodes CASSEAQAWDRGSGANVLTF.

The chain uses TRBV11-3 and TRBJ2-6; D gene ambiguous. CDR3 length equals 16 residues. Germline CDR1 is SGHNT and CDR2 is YENEEA. V shed 1 base and J shed 0 bases, with 7 bases lying between them. CDR3 bases: TGTGCCAGCAGCTTAGCGGTCGGCTCTGGGGCCAACGTCCTGACTTTC. This sequence encodes CASSLAVGSGANVLTF.

This chain links TRBV30 with TRBJ2-2; D may be TRBD1 (6 bases). The CDR3 loop spans 14 amino acids. Germline loops: CDR1 GTSNPN, CDR2 SVGIG (reference sequence). V lost 4 bases and J 1 base, leaving 10 bases between the germline ends. Here the CDR3 reads CAWTGTLNTGELFF. The CDR3 coding sequence is TGTGCCTGGACCGGGACACTGAACACCGGGGAGCTGTTTTTT.

V gene TRBV3-1 (or the pseudogene TRBV3-2) combines with J gene TRBJ1-3; D not resolved. Germline CDR1 reads LGHDT; CDR2 reads YNNKEL (reference sequence). This CDR3 has 16 amino acids. Trimming removed 2 bases from V and 0 bases from J, with 11 bases in between. The CDR3 spells CASSQLASGSGNTIYF. The CDR3 nucleotides are TGTGCCAGCAGCCAACTTGCGTCAGGCTCTGGAAACACCATATATTTT.

V and J are TRBV4-3 and TRBJ2-7; 7 nucleotides align to TRBD1. Germline assignment: CDR1 LGHNA and CDR2 YSLEER. The CDR3 loop spans 15 amino acids. The J segment lost 3 bases and the V segment lost 4 bases, leaving 9 bases of the junction unmatched. CDR3 protein: CASSLEGAQGYEQYF. CDR3 nucleotides: TGCGCCAGCAGCCTTGAGGGGGCGCAGGGCTACGAGCAGTACTTC.

The V gene is TRBV9, the J gene TRBJ2-7; 9 bases line up with TRBD2. Per germline, CDR1 SGDLS and CDR2 YYNGEE. CDR3 size: 16 residues. V gave up 3 bases and J gave up 5 bases; unmatched junction bases: 12. The CDR3 loop reads CASSEDLAGSRNEQYF. DNA of the CDR3: TGTGCCAGCAGCGAGGACCTAGCGGGATCCAGGAACGAGCAGTACTTC. Looking up the rest from reference TRBV9 and TRBJ2-7 gives the full variable domain: DSGVTQTPKHLITATGQRVTLRCSPRSGDLSVYWYQQSLDQGLQFLIQYYNGEERAKGNILERFSAQQFPDLHSELNLSSLELGDSALYFCASSEDLAGSRNEQYFGPGTRLTVT.

The chain is built from TRBV9 and TRBJ1-2, with 7 bases fitting TRBD1. Per the germline V gene, CDR1 is SGDLS and CDR2 is YYNGEE. V shed 0 bases, J shed 1 base, and the junction held 6 bases outside the gene matches. This CDR3 is 16 amino acids long. CDR3 amino acids: CASSVVQGSFNYGYTF. In nucleotides, the CDR3 is TGTGCCAGCAGCGTAGTACAGGGGAGTTTTAACTATGGCTACACCTTC.

This chain connects TRBV5-6 to TRBJ1-6, with TRBD1 matching over 10 bases. Germline V lookup: CDR1 SGHDT, CDR2 YYEEEE. There are 14 residues in the CDR3. Trimming took 2 bases from V and 15 from J; bases not matched to a gene: 8. The chain's CDR3 is CASSFRDRGPILHF. Here the CDR3 DNA reads TGTGCCAGCAGCTTCCGGGACAGGGGCCCTATCCTCCACTTT.

This chain's CDR3 is CASSSNAVSYNEQFF. In nucleotides, the CDR3 is TGCGCCAGCAGCTCTAACGCGGTGTCCTACAATGAGCAGTTCTTC. The chain recombines TRBV5-1 with TRBJ2-1; no clear D. The CDR3 sequence is 15 residues long. From germline, CDR1 is SGHRS and CDR2 YFSETQ. V was shortened by 3 bases and J by 1 base, with 11 bases between the two germline ends.

V and J are TRBV5-4 and TRBJ2-1, with 13 bases aligning to TRBD2. Unmatched junction bases numbered 12, after V lost 4 bases and J lost 5 bases. The germline V gene has CDR1 SGHNT and CDR2 YYREEE (reference sequence). CDR3 length: 18 residues. This CDR3 is CASSPGGLAGLRDNEQFF. For the CDR3, the DNA is TGTGCCAGCAGCCCGGGGGGACTAGCGGGGCTTCGGGACAATGAGCAGTTCTTC.

This clone was seen a single time. The chain links TRBV7-2 to TRBJ1-6, with 8 bases matching TRBD1. Germline CDR1 is SGHTA and CDR2 is FQGNSA. This CDR3 is 13 amino acids long. The CDR3 protein is CATKGQDNSPLHF. In DNA, the CDR3 is TGTGCTACAAAGGGACAGGATAATTCACCCCTCCACTTT. The whole variable domain, filled in from reference TRBV7-2 and TRBJ1-6, reads GAGVSQSPSNKVTEKGKDVELRCDPISGHTALYWYRQSLGQGLEFLIYFQGNSAPDKSGLPSDRFSAERTGGSVSTLTIQRTQQEDSAVYLCATKGQDNSPLHFGNGTRLTVT.

The genes are TRBV7-2 and TRBJ1-2, with D perhaps matching TRBD1 (6 bases). Trimming removed 5 bases from V and 1 base from J, with 14 bases in between. Germline lookup yields CDR1 SGHTA and CDR2 FQGNSA. This CDR3 region has 15 residues. DNA for the CDR3: TGTGCCAGCAGCCCAAAGGGACACTTTAACTATGGCTACACCTTC. This translates into CASSPKGHFNYGYTF.

CDR3 amino acids: CASSILSLAAPGVGYTF. In DNA, the CDR3 is TGTGCCAGTAGTATTCTTAGTTTGGCCGCGCCTGGGGTTGGCTACACCTTC. The J gene is TRBJ1-2, the V gene TRBV19; no definite D call. V was pared by 3 bases and J by 7 bases, with 24 bases between. Germline CDR1 reads LNHDA; CDR2 reads SQIVND (reference sequence). The CDR3 loop spans 17 amino acids.